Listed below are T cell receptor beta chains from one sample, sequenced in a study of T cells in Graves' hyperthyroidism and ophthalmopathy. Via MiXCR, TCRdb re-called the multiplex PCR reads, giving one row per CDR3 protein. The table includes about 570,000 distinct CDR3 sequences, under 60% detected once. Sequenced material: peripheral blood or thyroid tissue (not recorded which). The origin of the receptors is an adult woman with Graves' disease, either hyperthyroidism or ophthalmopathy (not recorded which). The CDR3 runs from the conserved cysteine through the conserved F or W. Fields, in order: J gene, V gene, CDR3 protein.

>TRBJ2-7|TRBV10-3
CAISLASGSLYEQYF
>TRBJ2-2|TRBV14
CASSLGQGTGVGIGELFF
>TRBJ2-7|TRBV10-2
CASNKRGTPYEQYF
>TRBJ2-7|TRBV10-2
CASSESGTVYEQYF
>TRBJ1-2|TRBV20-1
CSARVAQGTYGYTF
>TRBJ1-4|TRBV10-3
CAISEARQGAVNEKLFF
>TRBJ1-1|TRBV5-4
CASSSARTGIEYTEAFF
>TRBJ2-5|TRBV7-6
CASTPARGGAQYF
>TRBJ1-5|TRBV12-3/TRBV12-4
CASSLGRGLSNQPQHF
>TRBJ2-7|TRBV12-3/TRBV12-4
CASSLMSEQYF